This record covers a single T cell receptor (beta chain). The target antigen is unknown. The data stem from a study of graft-versus-host responses after intestinal transplantation. Overall study findings and caveats: Peak circulating GvH clone levels were associated with early post-transplant HvG declines.

Profiling relied on immunoSEQ multiplex PCR, and the TCRdb table lists in-frame clones only, not all of them. Of roughly 120,000 clones listed, just under 95% were seen once; the top ten hold 0.9% to 1.5%. Germline trimming cut 4 bases from V and 10 bases from J; bases unmatched to any gene: 7. This CDR3 has 14 amino acids. CDR1 MNHEY and CDR2 SMNVEV come from the germline V gene (reference sequence). Sequences were derived from unstimulated CD8+ T cells sorted from spleen or lymph node cells, sampled before transplant. The chain recombines TRBV27 with TRBJ1-6; TRBD1 aligns across 7 bases. This receptor was taken from a human donor who was the organ donor for an intestinal transplant. In nucleotides, the CDR3 is TGTGCCAGCAGTTACCGCGACAGGGAATCACCCCTCCACTTT. As protein: CASSYRDRESPLHF.